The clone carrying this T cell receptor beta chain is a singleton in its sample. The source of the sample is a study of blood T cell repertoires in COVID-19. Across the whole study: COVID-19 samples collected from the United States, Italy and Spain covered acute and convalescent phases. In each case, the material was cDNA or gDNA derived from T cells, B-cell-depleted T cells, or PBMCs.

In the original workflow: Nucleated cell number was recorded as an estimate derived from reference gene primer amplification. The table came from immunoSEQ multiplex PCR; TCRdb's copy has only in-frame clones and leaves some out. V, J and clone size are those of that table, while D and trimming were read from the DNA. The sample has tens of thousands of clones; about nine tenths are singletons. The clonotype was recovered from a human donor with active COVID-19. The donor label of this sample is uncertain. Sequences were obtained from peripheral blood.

In nucleotides, the CDR3 is TGCGCCAGCAGCTTGCGAGACAGAGGCCCTTACGAGCAGTACTTC. Translating gives CASSLRDRGPYEQYF. The J gene is TRBJ2-7, the V gene TRBV5-1, with a weak D call TRBD1 (5 bases). Germline V CDR1 and CDR2: SGHRS, YFSETQ. V dropped 1 base and J dropped 4 bases, with 15 bases sitting between them. The CDR3 covers 15 residues.